This is a list of T cell receptor beta chains from one sample in a study of blood T cell repertoires in COVID-19. The assay was immunoSEQ multiplex PCR, and TCRdb's table has in-frame clones only and misses some. The table has 250,000 to 300,000 clones, roughly 90% seen once. Sequencing was done on a sample of PBMCs or T cells enriched from blood (not recorded which). The receptors come from a woman aged 25 to 39 who had recovered from COVID-19. Each CDR3 is given with its conserved first and last residue. Each record gives: V gene, D gene, clone size, J gene, CDR3 protein, CDR3 DNA. D genes are given only for firm matches. Clone size is shown for a subset of rows, as once, few, many or a class of expanded clone.

TRBV5-8	.	.	TRBJ1-2	CASSLLIRGRGYTF	TGTGCCAGCAGCTTGTTGATCAGGGGACGAGGCTACACCTTC
TRBV27	.	.	TRBJ1-2	CASSLLGGAGYTF	TGTGCCAGCAGTTTACTTGGGGGCGCTGGCTACACCTTC
TRBV5-1	TRBD1	.	TRBJ2-1	CASRGDRGRSSYNEQFF	TGCGCCAGCAGGGGTGACAGGGGTCGCAGCTCCTACAATGAGCAGTTCTTC
TRBV6-1	.	.	TRBJ2-1	CASSDALRSGTIYNEQFF	TGTGCCAGCAGTGATGCCCTAAGGTCCGGGACAATCTACAATGAGCAGTTCTTC
TRBV3-1/TRBV3-2	TRBD2	few	TRBJ2-1	CASSRTSVDNEQFF	TGTGCCAGCAGTCGGACTAGCGTAGACAATGAGCAGTTCTTC
TRBV3-1/TRBV3-2	TRBD2	.	TRBJ2-5	CASSPGLAGFETQYF	TGTGCCAGCAGCCCCGGACTAGCGGGATTTGAGACCCAGTACTTC
TRBV2	.	.	TRBJ1-4	CASIQGSEKLFF	TGTGCCAGCATTCAGGGGAGTGAAAAACTGTTTTTT
TRBV7-2	TRBD2	once	TRBJ2-3	CASSLFGGGGLGSTDTQYF	TGTGCCAGCAGCCTATTTGGCGGGGGGGGCCTAGGGAGCACAGATACGCAGTATTTT
TRBV3-1/TRBV3-2	.	.	TRBJ1-5	CASSLSGGDQPQHF	TGTGCCAGCAGCCTCTCCGGGGGGGATCAGCCCCAGCATTTT
TRBV11-2	.	.	TRBJ2-1	CASSPVPGERAYNEQFF	TGTGCCAGCAGCCCTGTACCGGGGGAAAGGGCCTACAATGAGCAGTTCTTC
TRBV6-4	TRBD2	.	TRBJ2-1	CASSDSPLAGGPKSYNEQFF	TGTGCCAGCAGTGACTCTCCCCTAGCGGGAGGACCTAAAAGCTACAATGAGCAGTTCTTC
TRBV10-1	TRBD2	.	TRBJ2-3	CASSEGLADTDTQYF	TGCGCCAGCAGTGAGGGTCTAGCGGACACAGATACGCAGTATTTT
TRBV7-6	TRBD1	.	TRBJ1-1	CASSFHRGRFGTEAFF	TGTGCCAGCAGTTTCCACAGGGGGCGGTTTGGCACTGAAGCTTTCTTT
TRBV19	TRBD1	.	TRBJ1-6	CASSVRDRGYNSPLHF	TGTGCCAGTAGTGTCCGGGACAGGGGTTATAATTCACCCCTCCACTTT
TRBV13	.	.	TRBJ2-7	CASSSSGRGWEQYF	TGTGCCAGCAGCTCGTCCGGAAGGGGTTGGGAGCAGTACTTC
TRBV18	.	.	TRBJ2-5	CASSPSDRHQETQYF	TGTGCCAGCTCACCGTCTGACAGACACCAAGAGACCCAGTACTTC
TRBV11-3	TRBD2	.	TRBJ2-3	CASSSSGGTDTQYF	TGTGCCAGCAGCTCTAGCGGGGGAACAGATACGCAGTATTTT
TRBV9	TRBD1	.	TRBJ1-6	CASSAVTGVLHF	TGTGCCAGCAGCGCTGTTACAGGGGTGCTCCACTTT
TRBV4-1	.	.	TRBJ1-3	CASSQVTGKSGNTIYF	TGCGCCAGCAGCCAAGTAACAGGGAAATCTGGAAACACCATATATTTT
TRBV10-1	.	few	TRBJ1-5	CASSEAGGQPQHF	TGCGCCAGCAGTGAGGCAGGAGGGCAGCCCCAGCATTTT
TRBV5-6	.	few	TRBJ1-3	CASSQTQIQSLSGNTIYF	TGTGCCAGCAGCCAAACCCAAATACAGAGCCTCTCTGGAAACACCATATATTTT
TRBV2	TRBD1	.	TRBJ1-4	CASRRDRANEKLFF	TGTGCCAGCAGGAGGGACAGAGCTAATGAAAAACTGTTTTTT
TRBV18	TRBD2	.	TRBJ2-3	CASSPGGASGSTDTQYF	TGTGCCAGCTCACCCGGAGGGGCTAGCGGAAGCACAGATACGCAGTATTTT